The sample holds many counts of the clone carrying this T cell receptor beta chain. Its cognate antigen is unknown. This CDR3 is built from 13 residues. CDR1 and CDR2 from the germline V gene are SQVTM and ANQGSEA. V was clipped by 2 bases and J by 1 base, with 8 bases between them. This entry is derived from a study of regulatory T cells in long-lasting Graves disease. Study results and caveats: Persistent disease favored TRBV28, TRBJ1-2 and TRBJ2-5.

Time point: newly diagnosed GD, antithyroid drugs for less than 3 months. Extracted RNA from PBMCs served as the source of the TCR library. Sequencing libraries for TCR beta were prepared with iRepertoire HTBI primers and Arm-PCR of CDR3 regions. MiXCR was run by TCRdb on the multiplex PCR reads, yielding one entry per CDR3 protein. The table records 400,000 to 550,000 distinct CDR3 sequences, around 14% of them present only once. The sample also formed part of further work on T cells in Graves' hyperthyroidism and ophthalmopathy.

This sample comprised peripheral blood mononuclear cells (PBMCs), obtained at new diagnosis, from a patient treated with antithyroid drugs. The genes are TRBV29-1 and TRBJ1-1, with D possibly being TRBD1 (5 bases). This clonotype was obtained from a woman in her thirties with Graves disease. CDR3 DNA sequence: TGCAGCGTTGAAAAGACAGAGAACACTGAAGCTTTCTTT. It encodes CSVEKTENTEAFF.